This TCR beta chain originates from a study of human thymus T cells. Study observations and caveats: Apparent bias marked the V and J gene usage of thymic and blood repertoires.

The CDR3 spans 15 residues. Per the germline V gene, CDR1 is MGHRA and CDR2 is YSYEKL. V was clipped by 1 base and J by 7 bases, with 16 bases between them. In its sample, this clone was seen a few times. Its antigen is not identified. Method: immunoSEQ multiplex PCR; TCRdb's copy keeps in-frame clones and lacks some. In the table there are about 78,000 clones, just over 95% of which are singletons. Thymic resections from corrective heart surgery supplied the tissue. Donation was from healthy Finnish infants who were having corrective surgery that addressed congenital heart defects. J is TRBJ1-2 and V is TRBV4-1; perhaps TRBD1 as D (5 bases). The sequence came from a boy less than two years old with a congenital heart defect but otherwise immunologically healthy. The sequencing sample was made of thymus tissue. CDR3 amino acids: CASSQVGRGGVGYTF. DNA for the CDR3: TGCGCCAGCAGCCAAGTAGGTAGGGGAGGTGTTGGCTACACCTTC.